This note documents a single TCR beta chain sequence. This clonotype showed up just a few times. The antigen this receptor binds is unknown. Base qualities are not at hand, and no much larger clone is one base apart. Immediately after resection, surgical brain or tumor specimens were cryofrozen in liquid nitrogen, and peripheral blood cells were collected at the same time. The iRepertoire nested amplicon-rescue multiplex PCR (arm-PCR) platform was used to amplify TCR alpha and beta CDR3 regions from RNA. One-step reverse transcription and amplification used roughly 100-400 ng of tissue mRNA or PBMC total RNA as input. Following bead purification, Illumina adapters were added by a secondary multiplex PCR, and libraries between 200 and 400 bp were gel-purified. Internal 6-nucleotide barcodes were carried by the libraries and were used for demultiplexing. Sequencing of libraries was performed on an Illumina MiSeq with 2x220 or 2x250 nucleotide paired-end reads. Regarding the original processing steps: Paired reads were merged with FLASH 1.2.11 and aligned to the GRCh37 human genome with BWA-MEM before extracting TRA and TRB reads. For V and J assignment, an IMGT-derived reference of cassette sequences and CDR3 motifs that included pseudogenes was used. Three-frame translation of reads was performed, and productive CDR3s were defined as those with a C...FGXG motif and no stop codons. Unique combinations of V-J cassette pair and CDR3 amino acid sequence were defined as clonotypes. Reads were filtered by Hamming distance, with the threshold set by the sequence error rate of each sample in mapped regions. TCRdb's own reprocessing of the public reads used fastp at Q25 and MiXCR and kept productive beta chains. Merged by CDR3 protein, the rows form single entries marked with the most common genes and DNA. TCRdb's processing, not the authors', yielded these V and J calls. Within this sample are 300,000 to 450,000 distinct CDR3 sequences, with about two fifths of them counted one time only. Around 12% of the sample rests with the top ten.

The data derive from a study of glioma-infiltrating T cells listed by TCRdb under 2016. Regarding the research as a whole: Low-grade gliomas were WHO grade II oligodendrogliomas or astrocytomas, and glioblastomas were WHO grade IV tumors sampled at initial rather than recurrent diagnosis. Before surgery, glioma patients were given dexamethasone for six or fewer days. Blood libraries targeted about 4- to 10-fold sequencing coverage of 920,000 or so peripheral T cells. Sequencing of TCR alpha- and beta-chain repertoires was performed on glioma tissue, on non-neoplastic brain tissue, and on matched peripheral blood mononuclear cells. To measure how far tissue and blood T-cell populations diverged, each tissue-infiltrating repertoire was compared against the peripheral blood repertoire of the same patient. The paired cohort was made up of three low-grade glioma patients, under ten primary glioblastoma patients and three non-glioma patients who contributed non-neoplastic brain tissue.

Results the study describes overall, beyond this receptor: Small numbers underpinned the group comparisons: roughly 8 glioblastoma patients, three low-grade glioma patients and three non-neoplastic patients. Tissue and blood shared very few CDR3 sequences, a result attributed to high CDR3 diversity and limited sampling. Patients with low tissue-blood divergence were marked by a signature set of shared blood CDR3 motifs, and that set was depleted in highly divergent patients. VJ-independent divergence between tissue and blood was found to be below expectation in non-neoplastic patients but above expectation in all gliomas, particularly low-grade gliomas.

Taken from cysteine to phenylalanine, the CDR3 has 14 residues. Only the CDR3 region is kept as DNA, spanning 42 bases read in frame from base 1. Reading the germline V gene (reference sequence) gives CDR1 DFQATT and CDR2 SNEGSKA. V and J lose 6 bases and 3 bases, and a span of 17 bases separates them. The chain couples TRBV20-1 to TRBJ1-2; TRBD1 might be the D gene, on 5 matching bases. The source is a human donor with low-grade glioma or glioblastoma, undergoing nonglioma brain surgery, or in good health (not recorded which). Sequencing input: glioma tissue, nonneoplastic brain tissue, or PBMCs (not recorded which). The DNA is as follows: TGCAGTGCCACGGACGGGGCGGGGGACTATGGCTACACCTTC. This sequence encodes CSATDGAGDYGYTF.